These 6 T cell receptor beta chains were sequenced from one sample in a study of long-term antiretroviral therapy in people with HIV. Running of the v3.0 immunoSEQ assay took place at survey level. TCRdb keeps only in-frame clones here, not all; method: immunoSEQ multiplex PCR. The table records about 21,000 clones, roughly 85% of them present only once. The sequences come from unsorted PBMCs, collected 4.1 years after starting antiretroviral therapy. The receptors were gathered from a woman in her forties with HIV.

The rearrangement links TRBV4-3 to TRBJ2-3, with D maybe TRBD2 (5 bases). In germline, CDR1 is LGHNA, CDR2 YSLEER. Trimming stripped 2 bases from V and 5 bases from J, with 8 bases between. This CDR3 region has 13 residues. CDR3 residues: CASSQTRGDTQYF. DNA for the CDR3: TGCGCCAGCAGCCAAACTAGAGGAGATACGCAGTATTTT.

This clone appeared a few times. As DNA, the CDR3 is TGTGCCAGCAGCCCGTGGGGAGCGGCCACCGGGGAGCTGTTTTTT. It is translated as CASSPWGAATGELFF. This chain uses TRBV7-9 with TRBJ2-2, with D perhaps TRBD2 (5 bases). Germline V gene sequence: CDR1 SEHNR, CDR2 FQNEAQ (reference sequence). The CDR3 has 15 residues. V was shortened by 5 bases and J by 4 bases, with 14 bases between the two germline ends. The full variable domain, with the rest looked up from reference TRBV7-9 and TRBJ2-2, is DTGVSQNPRHKITKRGQNVTFRCDPISEHNRLYWYRQTLGQGPEFLTYFQNEAQLEKSRLLSDRFSAERPKGSFSTLEIQRTEQGDSAMYLCASSPWGAATGELFFGEGSRLTVL.

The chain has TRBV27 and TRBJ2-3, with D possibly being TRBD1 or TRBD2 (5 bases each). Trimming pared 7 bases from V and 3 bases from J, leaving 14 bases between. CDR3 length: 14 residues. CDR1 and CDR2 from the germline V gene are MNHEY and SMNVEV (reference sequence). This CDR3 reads CASTVVRGTDTQYF. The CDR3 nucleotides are TGTGCCAGCACCGTCGTGAGGGGAACAGATACGCAGTATTTT.

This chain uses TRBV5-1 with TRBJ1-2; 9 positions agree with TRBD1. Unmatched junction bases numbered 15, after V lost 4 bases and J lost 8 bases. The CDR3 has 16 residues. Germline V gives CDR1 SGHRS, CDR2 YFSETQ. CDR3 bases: TGCGCCAGCAGCCAGTACCTGGACAGGGGATTTTACGGCTACACCTTC. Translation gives CASSQYLDRGFYGYTF.

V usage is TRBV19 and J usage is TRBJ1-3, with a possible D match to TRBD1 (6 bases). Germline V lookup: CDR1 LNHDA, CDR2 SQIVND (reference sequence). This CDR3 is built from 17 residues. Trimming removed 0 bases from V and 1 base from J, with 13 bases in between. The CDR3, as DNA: TGTGCCAGTAGTATAGATCAGCAGGGGTGGTCTGGAAACACCATATATTTT. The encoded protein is CASSIDQQGWSGNTIYF.

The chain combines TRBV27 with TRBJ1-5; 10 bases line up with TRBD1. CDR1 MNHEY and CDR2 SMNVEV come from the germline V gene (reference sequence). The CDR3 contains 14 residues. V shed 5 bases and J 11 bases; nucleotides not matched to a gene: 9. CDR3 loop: CASSLRTGGEAQHF. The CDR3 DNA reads TGTGCCAGCAGTCTCCGGACAGGGGGGGAGGCCCAGCATTTT.